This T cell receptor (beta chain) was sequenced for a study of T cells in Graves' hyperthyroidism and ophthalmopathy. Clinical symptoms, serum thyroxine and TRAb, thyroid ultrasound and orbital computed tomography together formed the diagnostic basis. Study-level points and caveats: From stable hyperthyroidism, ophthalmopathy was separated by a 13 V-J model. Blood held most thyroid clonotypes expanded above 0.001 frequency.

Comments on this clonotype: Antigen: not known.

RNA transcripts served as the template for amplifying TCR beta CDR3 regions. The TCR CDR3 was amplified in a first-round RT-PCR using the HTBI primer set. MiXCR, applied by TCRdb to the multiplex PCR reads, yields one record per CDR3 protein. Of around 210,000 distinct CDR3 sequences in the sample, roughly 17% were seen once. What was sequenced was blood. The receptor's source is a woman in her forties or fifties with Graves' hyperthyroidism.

CDR3 sequence (DNA): TGTGCCAGCAGTCGCCGGGACGGAGGCTACGAGCAGTACTTC. Its translation: CASSRRDGGYEQYF. V usage is TRBV27 and J usage is TRBJ2-7; D may be TRBD1 or TRBD2 (5 bases each). This CDR3 comprises 14 residues. The V end was cut by 5 bases, the J end by 3 bases, with 14 bases between. Germline V gene sequence: CDR1 MNHEY, CDR2 SMNVEV (reference sequence).